Listed below are T cell receptor beta chains from one sample, sequenced in a study of blood T cell repertoires in COVID-19. The repertoire was sequenced with immunoSEQ multiplex PCR; TCRdb's copy has only in-frame clones and lacks some. Of 200,000 to 250,000 clones detected, around 80% appear once; the ten largest clones hold about 10%. The specimen was peripheral blood. The source of these receptors is a woman over 75 with acute or convalescent COVID-19. Both conserved end residues are part of each CDR3. D genes are given only for firm matches. Clone size is stated in some rows and not others, as once, few, many or a class when expanded.

v_call: TRBV2
clone_size: NA
j_call: TRBJ2-5
d_call: TRBD2
cdr3_nt: TGTGCCAGCAGTGAGATACTAGCGGAGAGGGAAGAGACCCAGTACTTC
cdr3_aa: CASSEILAEREETQYF

v_call: TRBV7-2
clone_size: NA
j_call: TRBJ2-3
d_call: NA
cdr3_nt: TGTGCCAGCAGCTTATCCTACGGTTCCACAGATACGCAGTATTTT
cdr3_aa: CASSLSYGSTDTQYF

v_call: TRBV28
clone_size: NA
j_call: TRBJ1-2
d_call: TRBD1
cdr3_nt: TGTGCCAGCAGTTACCGGGACAGGACTAACTATGGCTACACCTTC
cdr3_aa: CASSYRDRTNYGYTF

v_call: TRBV3-1/TRBV3-2
clone_size: many
j_call: TRBJ2-3
d_call: TRBD1
cdr3_nt: TGTGCCAGCAGCCAGGGGACAGGGTTTGCAGATACGCAGTATTTT
cdr3_aa: CASSQGTGFADTQYF

v_call: TRBV19
clone_size: NA
j_call: TRBJ1-2
d_call: NA
cdr3_nt: TGTGCCAGTAGTAGCCCCGGGGGTGGCTACACCTTC
cdr3_aa: CASSSPGGGYTF

v_call: TRBV7-9
clone_size: NA
j_call: TRBJ1-4
d_call: NA
cdr3_nt: TGTGCCAGCAGCCCGGGTGATAACGAAAAACTGTTTTTT
cdr3_aa: CASSPGDNEKLFF

v_call: TRBV4-2
clone_size: NA
j_call: TRBJ2-3
d_call: TRBD1
cdr3_nt: TGTGCCAGCAGCCAAGAAAGGACAGGGGGCGCGATCGATACGCAGTATTTT
cdr3_aa: CASSQERTGGAIDTQYF

v_call: TRBV9
clone_size: NA
j_call: TRBJ2-3
d_call: NA
cdr3_nt: TGTGCCAGCAGCGTAATCCCGACAGATACGCAGTATTTT
cdr3_aa: CASSVIPTDTQYF

v_call: TRBV19
clone_size: NA
j_call: TRBJ1-5
d_call: TRBD1
cdr3_nt: TGTGCCACCCTGGACAGGGAAATTTATAGCAATCAGCCCCAGCATTTT
cdr3_aa: CATLDREIYSNQPQHF

v_call: TRBV3-1/TRBV3-2
clone_size: NA
j_call: TRBJ2-1
d_call: TRBD2
cdr3_nt: TGTGCCAGCAGCCAATGGGCCCCGACTAGCGGGAGAGCAGTGGGTGAGCAGTTCTTC
cdr3_aa: CASSQWAPTSGRAVGEQFF

v_call: TRBV19
clone_size: NA
j_call: TRBJ1-6
d_call: TRBD1
cdr3_nt: TGTGCCAGTAGTACGACAGGGGCCCTCTATAATTCACCCCTCCACTTT
cdr3_aa: CASSTTGALYNSPLHF

v_call: TRBV19
clone_size: few
j_call: TRBJ2-1
d_call: TRBD2
cdr3_nt: TGTGCCAGTAGTATAACCCTAGCGGGGGTGCTTGGTCCCGATGAGCAGTTCTTC
cdr3_aa: CASSITLAGVLGPDEQFF

v_call: TRBV19
clone_size: NA
j_call: TRBJ1-1
d_call: NA
cdr3_nt: TGTGCCAGTAGCCCCGTTGTCCGCACTGAAGCTTTCTTT
cdr3_aa: CASSPVVRTEAFF

v_call: TRBV6-1
clone_size: NA
j_call: TRBJ1-3
d_call: NA
cdr3_nt: TGTGCCAGCAGTTACTCTGGAAACACCATATATTTT
cdr3_aa: CASSYSGNTIYF